These 11 T cell receptor beta chains were all obtained from the same sample, sequenced in a study of cytomegalovirus exposure and HLA in healthy donors. The PCR used 60 Vbeta and 13 Jbeta primers. Clones were read by immunoSEQ multiplex PCR, and TCRdb kept only the in-frame ones, dropping some. This sample carries over 150,000 clones, roughly 89% of them seen once, and the ten largest clones take over 0.8%. Input material: PBMCs. The receptor set was obtained from a woman aged 25 to 39 in good health and CMV-seronegative.

The V gene is TRBV15, the J gene TRBJ2-5; 12 nucleotides align to TRBD2. The trim removed 5 bases at V and 0 bases at J, leaving 4 bases unmatched. Per the germline V gene, CDR1 is LNHNV and CDR2 is YYDKDF (reference sequence). The CDR3 has 16 amino acids. CDR3 in DNA: TGTGCCACCAGCCCAACTAGCGGGGGGTACCAAGAGACCCAGTACTTC. Translating gives CATSPTSGGYQETQYF.

The sample holds a few counts of this clone. The genes are TRBV5-4 and TRBJ2-6; no clear D gene. Germline V CDR1 and CDR2: SGHNT, YYREEE (reference sequence). CDR3 size: 15 residues. The V end was cut by 0 bases, the J end by 0 bases, with 4 bases between. The DNA of the CDR3 is TGTGCCAGCAGCTTGGGGAGCTCTGGGGCCAACGTCCTGACTTTC. It specifies CASSLGSSGANVLTF.

The chain uses TRBV19 and TRBJ1-1; D possibly corresponds to TRBD1 (5 bases). The V end lost 7 bases, the J end lost 0 bases, and 18 bases lay between the germline ends. CDR3 length equals 16 residues. The V gene's germline CDR1 is LNHDA and CDR2 SQIVND (reference sequence). The CDR3 here is CASTRAGLTMNTEAFF. For the CDR3, the DNA is TGTGCCAGTACTAGGGCAGGGTTGACCATGAACACTGAAGCTTTCTTT.

The chain carries TRBV7-9 and TRBJ1-5, with D possibly TRBD1 on 6 matching bases. From germline, CDR1 is SEHNR and CDR2 FQNEAQ (reference sequence). CDR3 length equals 16 residues. Trimming pared 5 bases from V and 7 bases from J, leaving 21 bases between. The CDR3 protein is CASSPPHQGRGQPQHF. The CDR3 DNA is TGTGCCAGCAGCCCCCCCCACCAGGGAAGGGGGCAGCCCCAGCATTTT.

This clone was counted only a few times. V usage is TRBV6-1 and J usage is TRBJ1-2, with 7 bases aligning to TRBD1. Trimming removed 11 bases from V and 1 base from J; junction bases left unmatched: 4. CDR1 is MNHNS and CDR2 is SASEGT in the germline V gene. The CDR3 runs 12 residues. CDR3 in DNA: TGTGCCTGCCGGGACAGTAACTATGGCTACACCTTC. Translating it yields CACRDSNYGYTF.

This clone was counted only a few times. In DNA form, the CDR3 reads TGTGCCAGCAGTTCAAGCGGGAGGTACGATACGCAGTATTTT. This codes for CASSSSGRYDTQYF. This chain connects TRBV28 to TRBJ2-3; 9 nucleotides align to TRBD2. This CDR3 has 14 residues. V lost 4 bases to trimming and J lost 6 bases; unmatched junction nucleotides: 5. Per the germline V gene, CDR1 is MDHEN and CDR2 is SYDVKM. Full variable domain (remainder filled in from reference TRBV28 and TRBJ2-3): DVKVTQSSRYLVKRTGEKVFLECVQDMDHENMFWYRQDPGLGLRLIYFSYDVKMKEKGDIPEGYSVSREKKERFSLILESASTNQTSMYLCASSSSGRYDTQYFGPGTRLTVL.

The chain combines TRBV4-2 with TRBJ1-5; D gene ambiguous. Germline V gene data show CDR1 as LGHNA and CDR2 as YNFKEQ. The V end was cut by 0 bases, the J end by 7 bases, with 13 bases between. This CDR3 region has 15 residues. In DNA, the CDR3 is TGTGCCAGCAGCCAAGACTCGGATTCCAGGCAGCCCCAGCATTTT. This sequence encodes CASSQDSDSRQPQHF.

The rearrangement links TRBV5-1 to TRBJ2-5; 7 nucleotides line up with TRBD2. The J call is doubtful: the DNA matches TRBJ2-7 better. Looked up from germline, CDR1 is SGHRS and CDR2 is YFSETQ. This CDR3 is built from 15 residues. This CDR3 is CASSLAGPGPYEQYF. The CDR3 DNA reads TGCGCCAGCAGCTTAGCGGGACCGGGCCCCTACGAGCAGTACTTC.

This chain uses TRBV10-2 with TRBJ2-5; 7 bases align to TRBD2. Germline V gene lookup returns CDR1 WSHSY and CDR2 SAAADI. Trimming removed 7 bases from V and 5 bases from J; junction bases left unmatched: 4. The CDR3 contains 12 residues. The CDR3 nucleotides are TGCGCCAGCAATAGGGGAGGGGAGACCCAGTACTTC. It is translated as CASNRGGETQYF.

This sequence joins TRBV29-1 and TRBJ2-5; TRBD2 is a possible D gene (5 bases). This CDR3 contains 10 residues. Trimming removed 4 bases at V and 7 bases at J, with 7 bases between. Germline V CDR1 and CDR2: SQVTM, ANQGSEA. DNA for the CDR3: TGCAGCGTTGGCGAGGGGACCCAGTACTTC. It encodes CSVGEGTQYF.

CDR3 loop: CASSFLAGGPIPYEQYF. The CDR3 bases are TGTGCCAGCAGCTTTCTAGCGGGGGGCCCCATACCCTACGAGCAGTACTTC. This sequence joins TRBV7-2 and TRBJ2-7; 11 bases fit TRBD2. The length of the CDR3 is 17 residues. Per the germline V gene, CDR1 is SGHTA and CDR2 is FQGNSA. With 3 bases clipped from V and 2 bases from J, the junction kept 9 bases outside the gene matches.